This record covers a single T cell receptor beta chain. Its antigen is undetermined. This CDR3 is built from 13 residues. Trimming removed 7 bases from V and 5 bases from J; junction bases left unmatched: 2. The V gene's germline CDR1 is ENHRY and CDR2 SYGVKD. This specimen belongs to a study of pediatric ulcerative colitis. Regarding the study as a whole: Clonal expansions reduced rectal repertoire diversity in acute severe colitis. Ulcerative colitis patients shared more blood-rectal clones than controls.

The repertoire was sequenced with immunoSEQ multiplex PCR; TCRdb's copy has only in-frame clones and lacks some. This sample has 65,000 or so clones; 70% to 90% occur once, and the top ten carry around 3.6%. The sample taken for sequencing was blood. The receptor comes from a boy under 18 with severe ulcerative colitis. V gene TRBV10-3 combines with J gene TRBJ2-1; TRBD2 agrees at 10 bases. The CDR3 sequence: CAIKTSGNNEQFF. The CDR3 DNA is TGTGCCATCAAAACTAGCGGGAACAATGAGCAGTTCTTC.